This TCR beta chain is drawn from a study of vaccination effects on CD4 cells after COVID-19 (dated by TCRdb to the early 2020s). About the full investigation: Each participant got two doses of an mRNA SARS-CoV-2 vaccine, either BNT162b2 or mRNA-1273. SARS-CoV-2 spike-specific CD4+ TCR repertoires from before and after mRNA vaccination were compared in COVID-19 convalescent patients and in infection-naive vaccine recipients. The full study included approximately nine COVID-19 convalescent patients and several SARS-CoV-2-naive healthy vaccine recipients. Cultures from other donors in the study were sequenced using the Oncomine TCR Beta short-read assay on an Illumina iSeq 100.

Broader findings and caveats from the paper: The study was limited by a small number of convalescent patients, and early post-infection timepoints were lacking. Among healthy vaccine recipients, nearly all vaccine-induced clones were SARS-CoV-2 mono-reactive, and just 1 of 255 was cross-reactive with common cold coronaviruses. Clones induced by infection and clones induced by vaccination both contracted markedly at late timepoints after vaccination, which fits with T cell responses waning over time.

Inclusive of the bounding cysteine and phenylalanine, the CDR3 is 15 residues long. This entry keeps only the CDR3 DNA: 45 bases, framed from base 1. Library preparation employed the immunoSEQ multiplex PCR assay. DNA from the cultured, isolated CD4+ T cells was subjected to TCR beta CDR3 sequencing. The authors processed their data as follows. Non-productive TCR sequences were removed, reads were trimmed to the CDR3 region, and CDR3s of at least 7 amino acids were retained. The MANAFEST web app was used to pick out antigen-specific clonotypes by comparing their expansion in peptide wells with that in reference cultures. Positive clones required FDR<0.05 expansion versus reference and all other wells, odds ratio above 5, and frequency above 0.1% in two replicate wells. A clonotype was called cross-reactive if it was significantly expanded both in SARS-CoV-2 spike wells and in at least one common cold coronavirus spike condition. Levenshtein distance calculated with the stringdist R package was used to assess CDR3 similarity, and unrooted trees were constructed with ape in R 3.6.1. This immuneACCESS table, as held by TCRdb, lists in-frame sequences with V and J called but not all clones. Of the missing ones, under half trace to an unresolved V gene in checked studies; the others have no known cause. From that table come the V and J calls and clone size; the DNA was used to work out D and trimming. Recorded for this sample are about 22,000 clones; around 79% of them occurred a single time. Approximately 19% of the sample rests with the top ten.

The ViraFEST assay stimulated PBMC with viral peptide pools and then used TCR sequencing to identify antigen-specific CD4+ T cell clonotypes by expansion. After approximately 11 days of culture, CD4+ T cells were isolated with the EasySep CD4+ T cell isolation kit. None of the healthy vaccine recipients had a prior SARS-CoV-2 infection, which was confirmed by nucleocapsid antibody tests that came back negative both before and after vaccination. Under 2.5 million PBMC per well were cultured with about 9.6 ug/ml peptides in IMDM containing around 5.3% human AB serum, approximately 9.1 IU/ml IL-2 and gentamicin. Half of the culture medium was replaced with fresh IL-2-containing medium on days 3 and 7. Unless noted otherwise, every peptide stimulation condition was cultured in triplicate wells. PBMC were separated from whole blood using Ficoll-Paque Plus gradient centrifugation and were then either cryopreserved at -140C or used fresh. Overlapping peptide pools spanned the spike proteins of SARS-CoV-2 and the common cold coronaviruses HCoV-NL63, HCoV-OC43 and HCoV-229E. Genomic DNA was extracted from cultured CD4+ T cells with the QIAamp micro DNA kit.

This clone was observed a single time. The antigen it binds to is not known. The record has no base qualities; no much larger clone is one base away. This receptor was identified in a human donor who received a COVID-19 vaccine. The sample consisted of CD4+ T cells from PBMCs cultured with HCoV-NL63 spike peptides, taken before COVID-19 vaccination. Explained via the paper, the cell subset or site label denotes: HCoV-NL63 spike overlapping peptide pool stimulation. The chain uses TRBV21-1 and TRBJ2-7. TRBV21-1 is deemed a pseudogene. The CDR3 sequence is CASSKAELGVHEQYF. The DNA sequence reads TGTGCCAGCAGCAAAGCTGAGTTGGGGGTCCACGAGCAGTACTTC.